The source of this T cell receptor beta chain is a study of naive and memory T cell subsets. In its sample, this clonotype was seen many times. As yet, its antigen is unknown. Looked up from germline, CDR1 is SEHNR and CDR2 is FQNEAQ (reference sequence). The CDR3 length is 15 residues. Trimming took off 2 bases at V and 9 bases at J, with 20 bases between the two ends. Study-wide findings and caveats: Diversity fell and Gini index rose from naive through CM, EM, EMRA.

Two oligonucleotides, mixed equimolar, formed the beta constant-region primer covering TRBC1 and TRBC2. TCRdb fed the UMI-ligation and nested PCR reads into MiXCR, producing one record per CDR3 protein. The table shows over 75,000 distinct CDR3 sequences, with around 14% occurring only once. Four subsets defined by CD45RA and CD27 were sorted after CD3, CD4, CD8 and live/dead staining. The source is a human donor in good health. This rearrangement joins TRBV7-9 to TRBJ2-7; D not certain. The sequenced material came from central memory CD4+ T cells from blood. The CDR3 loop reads CASSLWADPRIGQYF. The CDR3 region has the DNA TGTGCCAGCAGCTTATGGGCGGACCCTCGGATTGGGCAGTACTTC.